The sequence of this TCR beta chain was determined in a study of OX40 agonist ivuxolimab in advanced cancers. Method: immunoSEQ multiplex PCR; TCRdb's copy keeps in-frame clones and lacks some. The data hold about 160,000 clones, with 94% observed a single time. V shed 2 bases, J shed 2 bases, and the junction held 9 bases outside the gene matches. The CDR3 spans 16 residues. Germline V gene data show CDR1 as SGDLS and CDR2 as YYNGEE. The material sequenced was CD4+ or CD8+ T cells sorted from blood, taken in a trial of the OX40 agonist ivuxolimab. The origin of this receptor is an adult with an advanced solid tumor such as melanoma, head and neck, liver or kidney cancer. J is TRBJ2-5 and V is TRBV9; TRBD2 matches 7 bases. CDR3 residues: CASSVLAGVGQETQYF. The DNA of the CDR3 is TGTGCCAGCAGCGTTTTAGCGGGTGTCGGACAAGAGACCCAGTACTTC.